The sequence of this TCR beta chain was determined in a study of OX40 agonist ivuxolimab in advanced cancers. The timepoints at which blood was sampled were baseline, cycle 4 day 1, and cycle 7 day 1. The table came from immunoSEQ multiplex PCR; TCRdb's copy has only in-frame clones and leaves some out. The table includes roughly 57,000 clones, 75% to 80% detected once. Germline V gene sequence: CDR1 MDHEN, CDR2 SYDVKM. V was shortened by 6 bases and J by 1 base, with 16 bases between the two germline ends. This CDR3 comprises 16 residues. The sequenced sample was CD4+ or CD8+ T cells sorted from blood, obtained in a trial of the OX40 agonist ivuxolimab. The chain employs TRBV28 and TRBJ1-5; a possible D gene is TRBD1 (5 bases). The TCR sequence derives from an adult with an advanced solid tumor such as melanoma, head and neck, liver or kidney cancer. The CDR3 reads CASRYRGGVSNQPQHF. DNA for the CDR3: TGTGCCAGCAGGTATCGTGGGGGGGTAAGCAATCAGCCCCAGCATTTT.